The 24 T cell receptor beta chains given below trace back to one sample, sequenced in a study of shared clonotypes between healthy human individuals. The data were produced by immunoSEQ multiplex PCR, yet TCRdb's version contains in-frame clones alone and is incomplete. The table has about 2.1 million clones, under 95% seen once. Naive CD8 cells comprised CD45RO-negative, CCR7-positively selected cells, excluding terminally differentiated effector memory CD45RA+ cells. What was sequenced was naive CD8+ T cells from PBMCs. The source is a man younger than 35 in good health. Some clones in this sample may be carry-over from other donors' samples.

V and J are TRBV28 and TRBJ2-5; TRBD1 or TRBD2 may be the D gene (6 bases each). Germline V lookup: CDR1 MDHEN, CDR2 SYDVKM. V was clipped by 1 base and J by 9 bases, with 24 bases between them. This CDR3 spans 17 amino acids. Here the CDR3 DNA reads TGTGCCAGCAGTTTATCAACCCTGCTGGGGGGCAAAGGGTCCCAGTACTTC. It encodes CASSLSTLLGGKGSQYF.

This clone came up once. V usage is TRBV7-9 and J usage is TRBJ2-1, with D perhaps matching TRBD1 (6 bases). The CDR3 spans 18 residues. CDR1 SEHNR and CDR2 FQNEAQ come from the germline V gene (reference sequence). The germline V and J ends were trimmed by 6 bases and 5 bases, with 26 bases remaining between them. CDR3 region: CASSPRQRTAQGDNEQFF. Written as DNA, the CDR3 is TGTGCCAGCAGTCCTAGACAGCGGACGGCACAGGGAGACAATGAGCAGTTCTTC.

The chain employs TRBV11-2 and TRBJ2-1; 7 bases are a match to TRBD2. Looked up from germline, CDR1 is SGHAT and CDR2 is FQNNGV. The CDR3 covers 17 residues. The trim removed 0 bases at V and 2 bases at J, leaving 7 bases unmatched. CDR3 coding DNA: TGTGCCAGCAGCTTAGATCGAGGGCTAGCGGCCTACAATGAGCAGTTCTTC. It encodes CASSLDRGLAAYNEQFF.

This chain uses TRBV14 with TRBJ1-1; the D gene is possibly TRBD1 (6 bases). Germline V gene sequence: CDR1 SGHDN, CDR2 FVKESK. V lost 0 bases and J 4 bases, leaving 12 bases between the germline ends. The CDR3 is made up of 15 amino acids. The CDR3 region has the DNA TGTGCCAGCAGCCAAGAGACAGGCTGGGGCACTGAAGCTTTCTTT. Protein sequence: CASSQETGWGTEAFF.

The chain employs TRBV10-2 and TRBJ2-7, with D unclear. Trimming removed 0 bases at V and 2 bases at J, with 11 bases between. In germline, CDR1 is WSHSY, CDR2 SAAADI. The CDR3 runs to 15 residues. Here the CDR3 reads CASSESRPLTYEQYF. As DNA, the CDR3 is TGCGCCAGCAGTGAGTCGAGGCCCCTGACCTACGAGCAGTACTTC.

The rearrangement links TRBV11-2 to TRBJ2-1; 13 nucleotides align to TRBD2. Germline CDR1 is SGHAT and CDR2 is FQNNGV. The length of the CDR3 is 15 residues. With V trimmed by 10 bases and J by 10 bases, 13 bases remained unmatched. The CDR3, as DNA: TGTGCCACGATCATACTAGCGGGAGGGCCGTCGGAGCAGTTCTTC. Translating gives CATIILAGGPSEQFF.

V and J are TRBV5-1 and TRBJ2-1; 8 bases line up with TRBD2. V shed 2 bases, J shed 6 bases, and the junction held 7 bases outside the gene matches. Germline V gene lookup returns CDR1 SGHRS and CDR2 YFSETQ. The CDR3 sequence is 15 residues long. The CDR3 region has the DNA TGCGCCAGCAGCTTCGGCGGGAGGCCAACCAATGAGCAGTTCTTC. It yields the protein CASSFGGRPTNEQFF.

The chain links TRBV19 to TRBJ1-3; the match to TRBD1 covers 7 bases. The CDR3 is made up of 17 amino acids. V trimming: 5 bases; J trimming: 0 bases; junction bases outside the gene matches: 10. The germline CDR1 and CDR2 sequences are LNHDA and SQIVND (reference sequence). This CDR3 reads CASSLLRDSISGNTIYF. The CDR3 DNA sequence: TGTGCCAGTAGTCTTCTCCGGGACAGTATCTCTGGAAACACCATATATTTT.

This clone was observed a single time. The chain is built from TRBV27 and TRBJ2-3, with D perhaps TRBD2 (6 bases). V shed 3 bases and J shed 1 base, with 17 bases lying between them. CDR1 and CDR2 (germline): MNHEY, SMNVEV (reference sequence). This CDR3 has 17 amino acids. CDR3 amino acids: CASSFPPGRRGTDTQYF. CDR3 in DNA: TGTGCCAGCAGTTTCCCACCCGGGAGAAGAGGCACAGATACGCAGTATTTT.

The V gene is TRBV10-3, the J gene TRBJ2-3, with 7 bases aligning to TRBD1. Germline CDR1 reads ENHRY; CDR2 reads SYGVKD. The CDR3 extends over 15 amino acids. J was trimmed by 5 bases and V by 4 bases; bases with no gene match: 9. CDR3 DNA sequence: TGTGCCATCAGTGCTGGCCAGGGGGTAGGAGATACGCAGTATTTT. Translated, it gives CAISAGQGVGDTQYF.

This clone has just one count. The chain carries TRBV9 and TRBJ2-2; TRBD1 agrees at 7 bases. This CDR3 is 14 amino acids long. V lost 3 bases, J lost 5 bases, and 4 bases stayed unmatched. Germline V gives CDR1 SGDLS, CDR2 YYNGEE. Here the CDR3 DNA reads TGTGCCAGCAGCGGACAGGGTGGAACCGGGGAGCTGTTTTTT. Protein: CASSGQGGTGELFF.

The chain carries TRBV10-3 and TRBJ2-7; D is ambiguous. Per the germline V gene, CDR1 is ENHRY and CDR2 is SYGVKD. CDR3 length equals 10 residues. V was shortened by 9 bases and J by 3 bases, with 6 bases between the two germline ends. The CDR3 nucleotides read TGTGCCATTGGGAACTACGAGCAGTACTTC. This codes for CAIGNYEQYF.

The rearrangement links TRBV6-5 to TRBJ2-1, with a tentative D call TRBD2 (5 bases). Germline V gene sequence: CDR1 MNHEY, CDR2 SVGAGI. V shed 2 bases and J shed 5 bases, with 13 bases lying between them. The CDR3 runs 15 residues. In nucleotides, the CDR3 is TGTGCCAGCAGTTACGGCGCGGGCCTCCACAATGAGCAGTTCTTC. Its protein product is CASSYGAGLHNEQFF.

V usage is TRBV5-4 and J usage is TRBJ1-1, with a tentative D call TRBD1 (5 bases). Germline-derived CDR1 and CDR2 are SGHNT and YYREEE (reference sequence). Trimming removed 2 bases at V and 8 bases at J, with 10 bases between. The CDR3 is made up of 12 amino acids. CDR3 loop: CASSFGGAEAFF. The DNA for the CDR3 is TGTGCCAGCAGCTTCGGTGGGGCAGAAGCTTTCTTT. Full variable domain (rest looked up from reference TRBV5-4 and TRBJ1-1): ETGVTQSPTHLIKTRGQQVTLRCSSQSGHNTVSWYQQALGQGPQFIFQYYREEENGRGNFPPRFSGLQFPNYSSELNVNALELDDSALYLCASSFGGAEAFFGQGTRLTVV.

The chain combines TRBV11-3 with TRBJ1-1, with 8 nucleotides matching TRBD1. With V trimmed by 5 bases and J by 6 bases, 11 bases remained unmatched. CDR1 SGHNT and CDR2 YENEEA come from the germline V gene. This CDR3 has 15 amino acids. The CDR3 DNA is TGTGCCAGCAGCCCCGGACAGGGATCGGTGCCTGAAGCTTTCTTT. This codes for CASSPGQGSVPEAFF.

On this clone: Other DNA sequences in the same sample also yield this CDR3. This chain connects TRBV6-6 to TRBJ2-7, with D possibly matching TRBD1 (6 bases). Germline V gene sequence: CDR1 MNHNY, CDR2 SVGAGI (reference sequence). CDR3 length equals 15 residues. Trimming took 3 bases from V and 0 from J, leaving 12 bases between them. CDR3 sequence (DNA): TGTGCCAGCAGTTATTCGGACAGTAGCTCCTACGAGCAGTACTTC. This gives the protein CASSYSDSSSYEQYF.

The chain is built from TRBV6-5 and TRBJ2-1, with 9 bases aligning to TRBD1. Germline V gives CDR1 MNHEY, CDR2 SVGAGI. J gave up 9 bases and V 4 bases, and 1 base lay outside the gene matches. The CDR3 loop spans 12 amino acids. The CDR3 loop reads CASSWTGAEQFF. In DNA, the CDR3 is TGTGCCAGCAGTTGGACAGGGGCTGAGCAGTTCTTC.

This chain uses TRBV19 with TRBJ2-5; 8 bases agree with TRBD2. V was clipped by 10 bases and J by 2 bases; unmatched bases: 12. Germline loops: CDR1 LNHDA, CDR2 SQIVND (reference sequence). This CDR3 comprises 15 residues. The CDR3 here is CATLGGGPFQETQYF. Written as DNA, the CDR3 is TGTGCCACCCTCGGGGGGGGCCCTTTTCAAGAGACCCAGTACTTC.

The chain combines TRBV19 with TRBJ1-5; D unclear. V was shortened by 2 bases and J by 2 bases, with 10 bases between the two germline ends. This CDR3 has 15 residues. CDR1 and CDR2 (germline): LNHDA, SQIVND (reference sequence). This chain's CDR3 is CASSILPKGNQPQHF. DNA for the CDR3: TGTGCCAGTAGTATACTGCCTAAGGGCAATCAGCCCCAGCATTTT.

The chain employs TRBV6-1 and TRBJ2-7; no definite D call. Germline V gene data show CDR1 as MNHNS and CDR2 as SASEGT. The CDR3 runs 15 residues. V gave up 1 base and J gave up 2 bases, with 12 bases separating them. The CDR3 loop is CASSEGWQVAYEQYF. CDR3 sequence (DNA): TGTGCCAGCAGTGAAGGGTGGCAGGTTGCCTACGAGCAGTACTTC.

This chain connects TRBV27 to TRBJ2-7; 10 nucleotides match TRBD1. Germline lookup yields CDR1 MNHEY and CDR2 SMNVEV (reference sequence). Trimming at V came to 6 bases and at J to 1 base, leaving 6 bases not matched to a gene. There are 15 residues in the CDR3. CDR3 in amino acids: CASRPGQGKSYEQYF. CDR3 bases: TGTGCCAGCAGGCCGGGACAGGGGAAATCCTACGAGCAGTACTTC.

V and J are TRBV11-2 and TRBJ2-3, with 8 bases identical to TRBD2. This CDR3 region has 15 residues. The V segment lost 1 base and the J segment 1 base; nucleotides outside the gene matches: 1. The germline V gene has CDR1 SGHAT and CDR2 FQNNGV. The CDR3 DNA reads TGTGCCAGCAGCTTAGCACTAGCGGGCACAGATACGCAGTATTTT. Its protein product is CASSLALAGTDTQYF. Filled out from reference TRBV11-2 and TRBJ2-3, the complete variable domain reads EAGVAQSPRYKIIEKRQSVAFWCNPISGHATLYWYQQILGQGPKLLIQFQNNGVVDDSQLPKDRFSAERLKGVDSTLKIQPAKLEDSAVYLCASSLALAGTDTQYFGPGTRLTVL.

The V call is TRBV7-9, the J call TRBJ1-2; 10 positions match TRBD1. There are 14 residues in the CDR3. Germline lookup yields CDR1 SEHNR and CDR2 FQNEAQ (reference sequence). Trimming took 4 bases from V and 6 from J; bases not matched to a gene: 5. The CDR3: CASSSTGGADGYTF. The CDR3, as DNA: TGTGCCAGCAGCTCGACAGGGGGCGCGGATGGCTACACCTTC. The variable domain in full, with the rest retrieved from reference TRBV7-9 and TRBJ1-2, is DTGVSQNPRHKITKRGQNVTFRCDPISEHNRLYWYRQTLGQGPEFLTYFQNEAQLEKSRLLSDRFSAERPKGSFSTLEIQRTEQGDSAMYLCASSSTGGADGYTFGSGTRLTVV.

The V and J genes are TRBV7-9 and TRBJ1-5; 7 positions match TRBD1. Trimming cost V 5 bases and J 11 bases; bases outside gene matches: 15. This CDR3 is 15 amino acids long. Germline V gives CDR1 SEHNR, CDR2 FQNEAQ (reference sequence). The CDR3 sequence is CASSPLGGALGTQHF. The CDR3 DNA reads TGTGCCAGCAGCCCCCTAGGGGGCGCGCTCGGGACCCAGCATTTT.